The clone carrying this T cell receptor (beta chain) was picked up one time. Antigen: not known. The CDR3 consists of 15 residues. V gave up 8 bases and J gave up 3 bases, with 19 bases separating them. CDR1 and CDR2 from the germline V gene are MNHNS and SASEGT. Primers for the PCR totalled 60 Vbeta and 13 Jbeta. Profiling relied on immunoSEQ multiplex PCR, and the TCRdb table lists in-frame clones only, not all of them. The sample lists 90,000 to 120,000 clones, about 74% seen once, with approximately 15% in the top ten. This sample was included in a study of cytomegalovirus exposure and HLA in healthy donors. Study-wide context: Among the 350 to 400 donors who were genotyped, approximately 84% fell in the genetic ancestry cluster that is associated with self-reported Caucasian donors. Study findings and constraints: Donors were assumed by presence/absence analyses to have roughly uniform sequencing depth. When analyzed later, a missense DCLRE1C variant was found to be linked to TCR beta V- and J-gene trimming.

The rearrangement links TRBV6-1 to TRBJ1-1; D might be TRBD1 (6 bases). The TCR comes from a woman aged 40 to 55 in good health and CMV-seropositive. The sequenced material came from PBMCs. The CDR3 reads CASRPAQGTYTEAFF. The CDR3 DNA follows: TGTGCCAGCCGTCCGGCCCAGGGGACCTACACTGAAGCTTTCTTT.